The rows below give T cell receptor beta chains drawn from one sample of a study of tumor-infiltrating lymphocytes in primary liver carcinoma. TCRdb ran MiXCR on the multiplex PCR reads and lists one entry per CDR3 protein. Of 50,000 or so distinct CDR3 sequences in the sample, over 75% were seen once. The sample comprised liver tumor tissue from sampling region 5. These receptors were collected from a man between 40 and 49 years old with primary liver carcinoma and hepatitis B virus infection. Each CDR3 is given with its conserved first and last residue. The D gene is left open where the match is weak. The size of a clone is reported for some rows only, either as once, few or many, or as a class for expanded clones.

clone_size,d_call,j_call,v_call,cdr3_nt,cdr3_aa
once,TRBD2,TRBJ2-1,TRBV11-2,TGTTCCAACAGCCGGACTAGCGGCAGCTCCTACAATGAGCAGTTCTTC,CSNSRTSGSSYNEQFF
many,NA,TRBJ2-7,TRBV7-9,TGTGCCAGCAGCTTAGGCGGTAGCGGCACCTACGAGCAGTACTTC,CASSLGGSGTYEQYF
once,NA,TRBJ1-5,TRBV6-2/TRBV6-3,TGTGCTAGCAGTTACTACAGCTATCAGGCCCAGCATTTT,CASSYYSYQAQHF
few,TRBD1,TRBJ2-1,TRBV12-3/TRBV12-4,TGTGCCAGCAGTCCAACCCTAGGGGCTAGGGACAGGGAATCCTACAAAGAGCAGTTCTTC,CASSPTLGARDRESYKEQFF
many,TRBD2,TRBJ2-1,TRBV6-6,TGTGCCAGCAGTTACTCGAATGGGCTAGCGGTCTCCTACAATGAGCAGTTCTTC,CASSYSNGLAVSYNEQFF
NA,NA,TRBJ1-5,TRBV4-1,TGCGCTAGCAGCCAAGATGGACCGGGTCAGCCCCAGCATTTT,CASSQDGPGQPQHF
NA,NA,TRBJ2-5,TRBV7-8,TGTGCCAGCAACCCCGGGGAGACCCAGCACTTC,CASNPGETQHF
NA,NA,TRBJ1-3,TRBV12-3/TRBV12-4,TGTGCCAGCAGTTCCCTGTCTGGAAACACCGTATATTTT,CASSSLSGNTVYF
NA,TRBD2,TRBJ2-5,TRBV6-6,TGTGCCAGCACGGAGCGGGAGGGGCGATGCTGGGGGACCCAGTACTTC,CASTEREGRCWGTQYF
NA,NA,TRBJ2-3,TRBV6-1,TGTGCCAGCAGTGATGGGGGAGTTGCGCAGTATTTT,CASSDGGVAQYF
NA,NA,TRBJ1-1,TRBV28,TGTGTCAGCAGTTTGCGCAATCTGAACACTGAAGCTTTCTTT,CVSSLRNLNTEAFF
NA,NA,TRBJ2-1,TRBV4-3,TGCGCCAGCAGCCAATTGCCCCCCCCGTCGGACAATGAGCAGTTCTTC,CASSQLPPPSDNEQFF
many,TRBD2,TRBJ2-5,TRBV6-2/TRBV6-3,TGTGCCAGCAGCCCCCTGCTAGCGGGCGGAGAGACCCAGTACTTC,CASSPLLAGGETQYF
NA,NA,TRBJ2-4,TRBV4-2,TGTGCCTGCAGCCAAGGTCATCAGAGATTGAGAGCCAAAAACATTCAGTACTTC,CACSQGHQRLRAKNIQYF
NA,TRBD1,TRBJ1-2,TRBV6-6,TGTGCCAGTAGGGACAGAAACTATGGCTACACCTTC,CASRDRNYGYTF
NA,NA,TRBJ2-6,TRBV28,TGTGCCAGCAGTACACCGGGACAACTGGACTACTCTGGGGCCAGCGTCCCGACTTTC,CASSTPGQLDYSGASVPTF
many,TRBD2,TRBJ2-1,TRBV5-1,TGCGCCAGCAGTATGAGGACTAGCGGGAGGCCGGCTGAGCAGTTCTTC,CASSMRTSGRPAEQFF
NA,NA,TRBJ2-7,TRBV11-1,TGTGCCGGCTGGGAGAAGCGATCCTACGAGCAGTACTTC,CAGWEKRSYEQYF
once,NA,TRBJ1-6,TRBV10-2,TGCGACAGCAGTGGGTCCACGGTTAATTCACCCCTCCACTTT,CDSSGSTVNSPLHF
many,NA,TRBJ2-1,TRBV6-1,TGTGCCAGCAGTGAAGTACGCAGCTCCTACAATGAGCAGTTCTTC,CASSEVRSSYNEQFF
many,NA,TRBJ2-1,TRBV14,TGTGCCAGCAGCCTTACAGTTTCCCGGCCGTTCTTC,CASSLTVSRPFF
once,NA,TRBJ2-1,TRBV12-3/TRBV12-4,TGTGCCAGCAGTTTACCCCGAGGGGCAGTAAATGGCGAGCAGTTCTTC,CASSLPRGAVNGEQFF
NA,TRBD1,TRBJ1-1,TRBV5-4,TGTGCCAGCAACTACGGACAGGGCTTGGGCACTGAAGCTTTCTTT,CASNYGQGLGTEAFF
NA,NA,TRBJ2-5,TRBV29-1,TGCAACGGCATGGACAGTGGACAGACCCAGTACTTC,CNGMDSGQTQYF
NA,TRBD2,TRBJ2-2,TRBV7-3,TGTGCCAGCAGCTTAAACCTGGGGGGGATGGCCGGTGAGCTGTTTTTT,CASSLNLGGMAGELFF
NA,NA,TRBJ2-2,TRBV5-4,TGTGCCAGCAGCACGGACGTGTCGAGCGGGGAGCTGTTTTTT,CASSTDVSSGELFF